Below are 27 T cell receptor beta chains sequenced from a single sample in a study of shared clonotypes between healthy human individuals. Profiled with immunoSEQ multiplex PCR; TCRdb holds only in-frame clones, not every one. The top ten hold roughly 0.14% of the sample, which has a few million clones, over 85% seen once. Sequenced material: naive CD4+ T cells sorted from blood. Subset indicated: CD45RA+ positively selected. The origin of the receptors is a man aged 18 to 30 in good health.

The V call is TRBV7-9, the J call TRBJ1-1; 7 bases agree with TRBD1. The J segment lost 4 bases and the V segment lost 2 bases, leaving 4 bases of the junction unmatched. This CDR3 is built from 14 residues. CDR1 and CDR2 from the germline V gene are SEHNR and FQNEAQ (reference sequence). In nucleotides, the CDR3 is TGTGCCAGCAGCTTACAGGGGGGGGCCACTGAAGCTTTCTTT. It yields the protein CASSLQGGATEAFF. Together with reference TRBV7-9 and TRBJ1-1, the CDR3 gives the full variable domain: DTGVSQNPRHKITKRGQNVTFRCDPISEHNRLYWYRQTLGQGPEFLTYFQNEAQLEKSRLLSDRFSAERPKGSFSTLEIQRTEQGDSAMYLCASSLQGGATEAFFGQGTRLTVV.

This clone was detected a few times. As DNA, the CDR3 is TGTGCCTGGATAAGGGAAGGCTCTGAAGCTTTCTTT. It translates to CAWIREGSEAFF. This sequence joins TRBV30 and TRBJ1-1; D call uncertain. V dropped 4 bases and J dropped 6 bases, with 12 bases sitting between them. This CDR3 is built from 12 residues. Germline V gives CDR1 GTSNPN, CDR2 SVGIG (reference sequence).

This clone came up once. This chain connects TRBV2 to TRBJ1-3; D remains unclear. Trimming removed 6 bases at V and 1 base at J, with 13 bases between. Germline V gene sequence: CDR1 SNHLY, CDR2 FYNNEI. This CDR3 contains 15 residues. The chain's CDR3 is CASSGGLISGNTIYF. CDR3 DNA sequence: TGTGCCAGCAGCGGAGGACTGATTTCTGGAAACACCATATATTTT.

The chain links TRBV2 to TRBJ2-2, with 9 bases that match TRBD1. Germline CDR1 reads SNHLY; CDR2 reads FYNNEI. The ends lost 6 bases at V and 6 bases at J; junction bases unmatched: 5. The CDR3 extends over 14 amino acids. The CDR3 DNA is TGTGCCAGCAGCGGGACAGGGTTCCCCGGGGAGCTGTTTTTT. Residues: CASSGTGFPGELFF. The whole variable domain, remainder taken from reference TRBV2 and TRBJ2-2, is EPEVTQTPSHQVTQMGQEVILRCVPISNHLYFYWYRQILGQKVEFLVSFYNNEISEKSEIFDDQFSVERPDGSNFTLKIRSTKLEDSAMYFCASSGTGFPGELFFGEGSRLTVL.

The chain couples TRBV27 to TRBJ2-7, with a weak D call TRBD2 (5 bases). The CDR3 is 15 residues long. Trimming shortened V by 2 bases and J by 6 bases, and 17 bases separated the two germline ends. Germline V CDR1 and CDR2: MNHEY, SMNVEV (reference sequence). CDR3 in amino acids: CASSLTGLGNGEQYF. The CDR3 DNA reads as TGTGCCAGCAGTTTAACGGGATTAGGTAACGGCGAGCAGTACTTC.

This chain connects TRBV4-3 to TRBJ2-1; D unclear. The CDR3 loop spans 17 amino acids. Deletions cut 0 bases from V and 3 bases from J, with 15 bases between. CDR1 is LGHNA, CDR2 YSLEER, per germline. CDR3 loop: CASSQEWADRVYNEQFF. The DNA of the CDR3 is TGCGCCAGCAGCCAAGAGTGGGCGGATAGGGTCTACAATGAGCAGTTCTTC.

With respect to this clone: Other DNA sequences of this sample code for an identical CDR3. The V and J genes are TRBV19 and TRBJ2-5; no clear D gene. The V end was cut by 2 bases, the J end by 5 bases, with 12 bases between. CDR1 and CDR2 from the germline V gene are LNHDA and SQIVND (reference sequence). The CDR3 has 14 residues. The CDR3 bases are TGTGCCAGTAGTATAAGCTCGTGGCGCGAGACCCAGTACTTC. Translation gives CASSISSWRETQYF.

With regard to this clone: One junction end does not reproduce the germline sequence, and a read error may be involved. The chain recombines TRBV7-7 with TRBJ1-6, with 10 bases lining up with TRBD1. The CDR3 totals 17 residues. Germline V gene lookup returns CDR1 SSHAT and CDR2 FNYEAQ (reference sequence). CDR3 in DNA: TGTGCTAGCAGCGGCGACAGGGGGCGATCCTATAATTCACCCCTCCACTTT. Its translation is CASSGDRGRSYNSPLHF.

The chain is built from TRBV7-3 and TRBJ2-2; 10 bases match TRBD1. CDR1 is SGHTA and CDR2 is FQGTGA in the germline V gene. This CDR3 has 15 residues. With 6 bases clipped from V and 5 bases from J, the junction kept 6 bases outside the gene matches. CDR3 residues: CASSGTGAGTGELFF. The CDR3 region has the DNA TGTGCCAGCAGTGGGACAGGGGCTGGGACCGGGGAGCTGTTTTTT.

This clone was recorded once. The rearrangement uses TRBV7-6 and TRBJ2-3; 9 bases line up with TRBD1. This CDR3 contains 15 residues. Germline V gives CDR1 SGHVS, CDR2 FNYEAQ. Trimming removed 5 bases from V and 3 bases from J; junction bases left unmatched: 6. The CDR3 sequence is CASSAGQGSTDTQYF. DNA of the CDR3: TGTGCCAGCAGCGCGGGACAGGGATCTACAGATACGCAGTATTTT.

This rearrangement joins TRBV6-5 to TRBJ2-2; D may match TRBD1 or TRBD2 (5 bases each). The V end lost 7 bases, the J end lost 5 bases, and 17 bases lay between the germline ends. The CDR3 has 15 residues. Germline V gene sequence: CDR1 MNHEY, CDR2 SVGAGI. CDR3 sequence: CASTPGRGDTGELFF. CDR3 nucleotides: TGTGCCAGCACCCCGGGAAGAGGGGATACCGGGGAGCTGTTTTTT.

With regard to this clone: Mismatch with germline at one junction end may stem from a read error. The J gene is TRBJ2-1, the V gene TRBV5-1, with no clear D. Per germline, CDR1 SGHRS and CDR2 YFSETQ. CDR3 length: 15 residues. The CDR3 DNA reads as TGCGCCAGCAGCCGGACGGATACCTCCTTCAATGAGCAGTTCTTC. It is translated as CASSRTDTSFNEQFF.

This chain joins TRBV5-4 and TRBJ2-5, with D perhaps TRBD2 (6 bases). V was cut by 0 bases and J by 7 bases, with 13 bases left in between. The CDR3 consists of 14 residues. Germline V gene sequence: CDR1 SGHNT, CDR2 YYREEE (reference sequence). The CDR3 coding sequence is TGTGCCAGCAGCTTGGGACTCCCCGGGGGGACCCAGTACTTC. Residues: CASSLGLPGGTQYF. Full variable domain (outside the CDR3, taken from reference TRBV5-4 and TRBJ2-5): ETGVTQSPTHLIKTRGQQVTLRCSSQSGHNTVSWYQQALGQGPQFIFQYYREEENGRGNFPPRFSGLQFPNYSSELNVNALELDDSALYLCASSLGLPGGTQYFGPGTRLLVL.

Turning to this clone: Other DNA sequences in the same sample also yield this CDR3. The chain recombines TRBV27 with TRBJ1-5; the D is unclear. V lost 6 bases, J lost 2 bases, and 8 bases lay in between. The CDR3 is made up of 13 amino acids. Germline loops: CDR1 MNHEY, CDR2 SMNVEV (reference sequence). This CDR3 reads CASSGQGNQPQHF. The CDR3 nucleotides read TGTGCCAGCAGCGGTCAAGGCAATCAGCCCCAGCATTTT.

The chain links TRBV7-2 to TRBJ2-1; a weak D match, TRBD2 (6 bases). This CDR3 has 11 residues. The V gene's germline CDR1 is SGHTA and CDR2 FQGNSA. V shed 5 bases and J shed 10 bases, with 9 bases lying between them. CDR3 region: CASSRRGEQFF. CDR3 in DNA: TGTGCCAGCAGCCGGAGGGGCGAGCAGTTCTTC.

This clone was detected a few times. J is TRBJ2-2 and V is TRBV30; D unclear. CDR3 length equals 12 residues. V was shortened by 5 bases and J by 6 bases, with 10 bases between the two germline ends. Germline loops: CDR1 GTSNPN, CDR2 SVGIG (reference sequence). The CDR3 protein is CAWDPTAGELFF. CDR3 DNA: TGTGCCTGGGACCCTACGGCCGGGGAGCTGTTTTTT.

V and J are TRBV11-2 and TRBJ1-4; D uncertain. This CDR3 has 12 residues. The germline CDR1 and CDR2 sequences are SGHAT and FQNNGV. The V end was cut by 5 bases, the J end by 8 bases, with 9 bases between. The chain's CDR3 is CASSTQMEKLFF. The DNA for the CDR3 is TGTGCCAGCAGCACCCAAATGGAAAAACTGTTTTTT.

The V and J genes are TRBV30 and TRBJ2-5; 9 bases are a match to TRBD2. CDR3 length: 13 amino acids. Germline V gene sequence: CDR1 GTSNPN, CDR2 SVGIG (reference sequence). The DNA of the CDR3 is TGTAGCTGTAGCGGGGGCCTCCAAGAGACCCAGTACTTC. Its translation is CSCSGGLQETQYF.

On this clone: The same CDR3 can be traced to other DNA sequences in this sample. The rearrangement joins TRBV5-1 to TRBJ1-3; no definite D call. The CDR3 totals 12 residues. V lost 3 bases and J 3 bases, leaving 4 bases between the germline ends. The germline CDR1 and CDR2 sequences are SGHRS and YFSETQ. The CDR3 loop reads CASSSDGNTIYF. The CDR3 DNA reads as TGCGCCAGCAGCTCTGATGGAAACACCATATATTTT. Based on the CDR3 plus reference TRBV5-1 and TRBJ1-3, the full variable domain is KAGVTQTPRYLIKTRGQQVTLSCSPISGHRSVSWYQQTPGQGLQFLFEYFSETQRNKGNFPGRFSGRQFSNSRSEMNVSTLELGDSALYLCASSSDGNTIYFGEGSWLTVV.

CDR3 sequence: CATSREGTRGSYNEQFF. In DNA, the CDR3 is TGTGCCACCAGCAGAGAGGGAACTAGGGGGAGCTACAATGAGCAGTTCTTC. The chain joins TRBV15 to TRBJ2-1; D perhaps matches TRBD1 (6 bases). The CDR3 contains 17 residues. Germline V CDR1 and CDR2: LNHNV, YYDKDF (reference sequence). Deletions cut 0 bases from V and 3 bases from J, with 15 bases between.

This chain uses TRBV19 with TRBJ1-5; tentatively, D is TRBD1 (5 bases). The CDR3 runs 14 residues. V was clipped by 8 bases and J by 5 bases, with 16 bases between them. Looked up from germline, CDR1 is LNHDA and CDR2 is SQIVND (reference sequence). CDR3 sequence: CASVLSGIDQPQHF. Here the CDR3 DNA reads TGTGCCAGTGTCTTATCAGGGATCGATCAGCCCCAGCATTTT.

The rearrangement joins TRBV6-1 to TRBJ1-6; D is ambiguous. The CDR3 runs 15 residues. The V gene lost 4 bases and the J gene lost 2 bases, with 9 bases spanning the gap. Germline CDR1 and CDR2: MNHNS and SASEGT. CDR3 region: CASSVTVPYNSPLHF. Here the CDR3 DNA reads TGTGCCAGCAGTGTTACAGTCCCCTATAATTCACCCCTCCACTTT.

The V call is TRBV11-2, the J call TRBJ2-2; D gene unclear. The CDR3 extends over 13 amino acids. Trimming shortened V by 5 bases and J by 4 bases, and 8 bases separated the two germline ends. From germline, CDR1 is SGHAT and CDR2 FQNNGV. In DNA, the CDR3 is TGTGCCAGCAGCCAAGACCTCACCGGGGAGCTGTTTTTT. As protein: CASSQDLTGELFF.

This clone was seen only once. The chain couples TRBV30 to TRBJ2-2, with 11 bases matching TRBD2. Germline V gene lookup returns CDR1 GTSNPN and CDR2 SVGIG (reference sequence). Trimming took 7 bases from V and 6 from J; bases not matched to a gene: 13. There are 16 residues in the CDR3. The CDR3 DNA is TGTGCCTCCACCTCTACTAGCGGGAGAAGTGCCGGGGAGCTGTTTTTT. Translated, it gives CASTSTSGRSAGELFF.

The rearrangement uses TRBV25-1 and TRBJ2-5; no definite D call. TRBJ2-7 explains the end of the DNA better; the J call may be wrong. The CDR3 has 14 amino acids. Germline V gives CDR1 MGHDK, CDR2 SYGVNS. As DNA, the CDR3 is TGTGCCAGCAGTGAATATACCAGTTCCAACGAGCAGTACTTC. Its translation is CASSEYTSSNEQYF.

The chain uses TRBV6-5 and TRBJ1-5, with D possibly matching TRBD1 (5 bases). The CDR3 runs to 12 residues. Germline V gene data show CDR1 as MNHEY and CDR2 as SVGAGI. V lost 5 bases and J 10 bases, leaving 12 bases between the germline ends. CDR3 coding DNA: TGTGCCAGCAGTCAAAACAGGACACCCCAGCATTTT. Amino acid sequence: CASSQNRTPQHF.

This chain joins TRBV10-3 and TRBJ2-1; 11 nucleotides agree with TRBD2. Germline V gene sequence: CDR1 ENHRY, CDR2 SYGVKD. The CDR3 has 15 residues. Unmatched junction bases numbered 8, after V lost 10 bases and J lost 3 bases. CDR3 amino acids: CATMTSGTHYNEQFF. As DNA, the CDR3 is TGTGCCACCATGACTAGCGGGACGCACTACAATGAGCAGTTCTTC.